This paragraph covers one TCR beta chain sequence. What antigen it recognizes has not been identified. The sample holds no much larger clone one base away, and base qualities are not on file. Receptor libraries were prepared by 5' RACE. Sequencing was performed on a NextSeq 500. The TCR library protocol attached unique molecular identifiers to individual cDNA molecules to correct for sequencing error and PCR bias. Sequencing covered both TCR alpha and beta chains, and within each sample the abundances of alpha and beta sequences were tightly co-correlated. Per the original workflow: Decombinator V4 was used to annotate TCR sequences for V gene, J gene and CDR3. TCRs were defined as expanded if a significant change between any two time points was detected under a Poisson model with p below 0.0001. TCR abundances were normalised to the total number of TCRs sequenced in each sample and reported as counts per million. MAIT TCRs were defined by TRAV1-2 paired with TRAJ12, TRAJ20 or TRAJ33, and iNKT TCRs by TRAV10 paired with TRAJ18. VDJdb, accessed 1 November 2021, was searched for CMV, EBV and SARS-CoV-2 annotated TCRs, excluding TCRs annotated for multiple antigens. In TCRdb, the public reads were trimmed at Q25 with fastp and aligned with MiXCR, with productive beta chains retained. Each entry is one CDR3 protein sequence, shown with its most common DNA and genes. In this record, the V and J calls reflect TCRdb's handling and not the investigators' own analysis. Present in this sample are more than 25,000 distinct CDR3 sequences, about 10% of which were seen just once. The ten largest account for 12% to 15% of the sample.

These data are taken from a study of early T cells in non-severe SARS-CoV-2 infection listed by TCRdb under 2021. Regarding the study in general: Bulk RNA from unsorted whole blood was used for TCR sequencing, so alpha and beta chains could not be paired.

The study was a case-control design nested within a healthcare worker cohort in London, UK, with weekly nasopharyngeal swab PCR tests and blood sampling. Healthcare workers were recruited between 23 and 31 March 2020, during the week of the UK lockdown, and were followed weekly for up to about 15 weeks. V loses 8 bases, J loses 7 bases, and the germline ends lie 14 bases apart. CDR1 is given as SGHTA and CDR2 as FQGNSA, both from the germline V gene. The CDR3 runs 13 residues from the cysteine to the phenylalanine. Left in the record is the CDR3 DNA by itself, 39 bases read in frame from the first base. What the authors observed across the whole study: Matching against VDJdb was skewed toward anti-spike CD8 responses, likely underestimated virus-specific expansions, and missed private and CD4 specificities.

The clonotype originates from an adult who was a healthcare worker with PCR-confirmed SARS-CoV-2 infection or an uninfected control (not recorded which). Material: whole blood. The rearrangement combines TRBV7-2 with TRBJ2-2; the D segment cannot be called with confidence. The nucleotides are TGTGCCAGCTGCGTCGGGTATGGCGGGGAGCTGTTTTTT. This is translated as CASCVGYGGELFF.